Listed here are 7 T cell receptor beta chains from one sample, sequenced in a study of Ad26.COV2.S vaccination and SARS-CoV-2 variants. Clones were read by immunoSEQ multiplex PCR, and TCRdb kept only the in-frame ones, dropping some. Among over 400,000 clones listed, around 92% were seen once. Specified treatment: some 19 received Ad26.COV2.S at low or high dose, single or two shots; 5 received placebo; per-sample allocation not given. After the first vaccine or placebo injection, samples were drawn on day 63. Sequences were derived from peripheral blood, sampled in a trial of Ad26.COV2.S vaccine versus placebo. These receptors were taken from a person aged 18-65 years who received the Ad26.COV2.S COVID-19 vaccine or a placebo.

This chain joins TRBV11-3 and TRBJ1-1, with D unclear. Trimming left V 1 base short and J 11 bases short, with 11 bases between. Germline lookup yields CDR1 SGHNT and CDR2 YENEEA. This CDR3 is 12 amino acids long. In nucleotides, the CDR3 is TGTGCCAGCAGCTTAGGGAGCGACCCGGCTTTCTTT. It yields the protein CASSLGSDPAFF.

As regards this clone: The junction departs from germline at one end; a sequencing error may be responsible. This rearrangement joins TRBV10-1 to TRBJ2-1; D may match TRBD1 or TRBD2 (5 bases each). Germline-derived CDR1 and CDR2 are WNHNN and SYGVQD (reference sequence). The CDR3 contains 15 residues. Here the CDR3 reads CASRESPGAMYEQFF. In DNA form, the CDR3 reads TGCGCCAGCAGAGAGTCGCCCGGGGCCATGTATGAGCAGTTCTTC.

The chain recombines TRBV9 with TRBJ1-1, with 9 bases matching TRBD1. Germline V gene data show CDR1 as SGDLS and CDR2 as YYNGEE. With V trimmed by 4 bases and J by 5 bases, 9 bases remained unmatched. The CDR3 spans 15 residues. CDR3 nucleotide sequence: TGTGCCAGCAGCCCGGCCGGGGGACAGGGAACTGAAGCTTTCTTT. This encodes CASSPAGGQGTEAFF.

The count of this clone is one. This sequence joins TRBV12-3 or TRBV12-4 and TRBJ1-4; D ambiguous. This CDR3 has 13 amino acids. The V and J ends lost 4 bases and 4 bases respectively, with 7 bases between them. DNA for the CDR3: TGTGCCAGCAGTTCTACAGTTAATGAAAAACTGTTTTTT. Its protein is CASSSTVNEKLFF.

V is TRBV29-1 and J is TRBJ2-2; no firm D call. Germline CDR1 SQVTM, CDR2 ANQGSEA. The CDR3 consists of 13 residues. V was shortened by 6 bases and J by 1 base, with 9 bases between the two germline ends. CDR3 sequence (DNA): TGCAGCGTAAAAAGGGAGAACACCGGGGAGCTGTTTTTT. It translates to CSVKRENTGELFF.

This chain joins TRBV15 and TRBJ2-7; 11 bases fit TRBD1. Germline CDR1 and CDR2: LNHNV and YYDKDF (reference sequence). V trimming: 2 bases; J trimming: 3 bases; junction bases outside the gene matches: 3. This CDR3 comprises 15 residues. This CDR3 is CATSRRGTGGYEQYF. For the CDR3, the DNA is TGTGCCACCAGCAGACGCGGGACAGGGGGCTACGAGCAGTACTTC.

The J gene is TRBJ2-3, the V gene TRBV27, with TRBD2 matching over 7 bases. The germline V gene encodes CDR1 MNHEY and CDR2 SMNVEV (reference sequence). This CDR3 contains 16 residues. J gave up 4 bases and V 1 base, and 8 bases lay outside the gene matches. The CDR3 DNA follows: TGTGCCAGCAGTTTATTGGGGGTTGGGGGGGCAGATACGCAGTATTTT. It specifies CASSLLGVGGADTQYF.